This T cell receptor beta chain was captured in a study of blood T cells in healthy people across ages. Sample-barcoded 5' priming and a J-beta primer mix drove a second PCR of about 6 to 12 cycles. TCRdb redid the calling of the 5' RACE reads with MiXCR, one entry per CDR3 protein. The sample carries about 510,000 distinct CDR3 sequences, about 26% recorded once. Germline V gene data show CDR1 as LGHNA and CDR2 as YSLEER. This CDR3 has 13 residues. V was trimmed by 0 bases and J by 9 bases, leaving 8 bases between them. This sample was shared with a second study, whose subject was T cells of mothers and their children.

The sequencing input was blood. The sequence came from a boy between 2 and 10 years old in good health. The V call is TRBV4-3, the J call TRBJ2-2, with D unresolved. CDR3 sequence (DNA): TGCGCCAGCAGCCAAGATTACTCCAGGGAGCTGTTTTTT. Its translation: CASSQDYSRELFF.